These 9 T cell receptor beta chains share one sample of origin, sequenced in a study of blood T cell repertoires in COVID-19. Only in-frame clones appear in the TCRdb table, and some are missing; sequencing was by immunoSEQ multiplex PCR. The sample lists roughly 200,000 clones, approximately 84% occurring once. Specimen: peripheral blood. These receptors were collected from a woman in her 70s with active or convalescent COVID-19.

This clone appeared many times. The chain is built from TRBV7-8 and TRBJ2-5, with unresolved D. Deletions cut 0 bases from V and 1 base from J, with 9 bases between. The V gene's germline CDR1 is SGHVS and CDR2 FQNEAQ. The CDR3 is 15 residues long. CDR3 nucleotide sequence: TGTGCCAGCAGCTTAGCCGGCGGAATCCAAGAGACCCAGTACTTC. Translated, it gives CASSLAGGIQETQYF.

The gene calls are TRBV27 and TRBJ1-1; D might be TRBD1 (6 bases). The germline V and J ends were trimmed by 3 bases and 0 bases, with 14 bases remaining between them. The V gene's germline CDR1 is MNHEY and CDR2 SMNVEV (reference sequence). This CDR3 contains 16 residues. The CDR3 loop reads CASSLAGAQMNTEAFF. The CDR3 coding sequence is TGTGCCAGCAGTTTGGCGGGGGCACAAATGAACACTGAAGCTTTCTTT.

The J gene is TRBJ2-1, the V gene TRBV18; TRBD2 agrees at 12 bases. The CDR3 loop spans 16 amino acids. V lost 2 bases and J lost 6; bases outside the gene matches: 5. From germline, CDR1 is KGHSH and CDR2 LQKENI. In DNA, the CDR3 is TGTGCCAGCTCACCATCCCTAGCGGGAGGGGGCAATGAGCAGTTCTTC. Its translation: CASSPSLAGGGNEQFF.

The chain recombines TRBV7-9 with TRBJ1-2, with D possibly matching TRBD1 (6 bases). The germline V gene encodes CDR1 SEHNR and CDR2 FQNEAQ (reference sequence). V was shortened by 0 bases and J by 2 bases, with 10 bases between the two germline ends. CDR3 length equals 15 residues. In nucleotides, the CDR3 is TGTGCCAGCAGCTTAGCCGAACAGGGAAACTATGGCTACACCTTC. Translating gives CASSLAEQGNYGYTF. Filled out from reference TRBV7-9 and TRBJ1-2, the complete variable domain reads DTGVSQNPRHKITKRGQNVTFRCDPISEHNRLYWYRQTLGQGPEFLTYFQNEAQLEKSRLLSDRFSAERPKGSFSTLEIQRTEQGDSAMYLCASSLAEQGNYGYTFGSGTRLTVV.

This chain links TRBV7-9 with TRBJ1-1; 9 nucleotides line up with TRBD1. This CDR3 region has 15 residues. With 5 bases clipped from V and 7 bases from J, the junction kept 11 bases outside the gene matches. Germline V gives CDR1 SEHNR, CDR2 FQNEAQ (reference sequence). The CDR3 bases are TGTGCCAGCAGCGTGGCGTTGGACAGGGGAAGTGAAGCTTTCTTT. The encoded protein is CASSVALDRGSEAFF.

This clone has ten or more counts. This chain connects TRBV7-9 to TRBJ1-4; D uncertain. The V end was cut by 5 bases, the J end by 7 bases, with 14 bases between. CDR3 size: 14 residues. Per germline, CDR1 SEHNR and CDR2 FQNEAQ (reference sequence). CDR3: CASSPRGRGEKLFF. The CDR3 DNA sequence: TGTGCCAGCAGCCCTAGAGGCCGGGGTGAAAAACTGTTTTTT.

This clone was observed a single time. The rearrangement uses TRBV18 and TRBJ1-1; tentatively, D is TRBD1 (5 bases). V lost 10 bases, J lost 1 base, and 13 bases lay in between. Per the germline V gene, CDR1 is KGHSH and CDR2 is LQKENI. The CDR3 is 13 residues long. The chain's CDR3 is CATAGHPNTEAFF. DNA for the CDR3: TGTGCCACCGCGGGGCACCCGAACACTGAAGCTTTCTTT.

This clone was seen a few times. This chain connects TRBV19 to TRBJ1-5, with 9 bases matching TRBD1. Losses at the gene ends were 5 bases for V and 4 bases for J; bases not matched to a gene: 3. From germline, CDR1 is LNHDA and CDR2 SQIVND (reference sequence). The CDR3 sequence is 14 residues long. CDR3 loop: CASSVGQGNQPQHF. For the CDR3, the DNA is TGTGCCAGTAGTGTGGGACAGGGAAATCAGCCCCAGCATTTT.

For the CDR3, the DNA is TGTGCCAGCAGCATCTGGGGGACAGGGGAAGAGACCCAGTACTTC. As protein: CASSIWGTGEETQYF. V usage is TRBV7-9 and J usage is TRBJ2-5; 10 positions agree with TRBD1. V gave up 5 bases and J gave up 3 bases; unmatched junction bases: 6. Germline lookup yields CDR1 SEHNR and CDR2 FQNEAQ (reference sequence). This CDR3 contains 15 residues.